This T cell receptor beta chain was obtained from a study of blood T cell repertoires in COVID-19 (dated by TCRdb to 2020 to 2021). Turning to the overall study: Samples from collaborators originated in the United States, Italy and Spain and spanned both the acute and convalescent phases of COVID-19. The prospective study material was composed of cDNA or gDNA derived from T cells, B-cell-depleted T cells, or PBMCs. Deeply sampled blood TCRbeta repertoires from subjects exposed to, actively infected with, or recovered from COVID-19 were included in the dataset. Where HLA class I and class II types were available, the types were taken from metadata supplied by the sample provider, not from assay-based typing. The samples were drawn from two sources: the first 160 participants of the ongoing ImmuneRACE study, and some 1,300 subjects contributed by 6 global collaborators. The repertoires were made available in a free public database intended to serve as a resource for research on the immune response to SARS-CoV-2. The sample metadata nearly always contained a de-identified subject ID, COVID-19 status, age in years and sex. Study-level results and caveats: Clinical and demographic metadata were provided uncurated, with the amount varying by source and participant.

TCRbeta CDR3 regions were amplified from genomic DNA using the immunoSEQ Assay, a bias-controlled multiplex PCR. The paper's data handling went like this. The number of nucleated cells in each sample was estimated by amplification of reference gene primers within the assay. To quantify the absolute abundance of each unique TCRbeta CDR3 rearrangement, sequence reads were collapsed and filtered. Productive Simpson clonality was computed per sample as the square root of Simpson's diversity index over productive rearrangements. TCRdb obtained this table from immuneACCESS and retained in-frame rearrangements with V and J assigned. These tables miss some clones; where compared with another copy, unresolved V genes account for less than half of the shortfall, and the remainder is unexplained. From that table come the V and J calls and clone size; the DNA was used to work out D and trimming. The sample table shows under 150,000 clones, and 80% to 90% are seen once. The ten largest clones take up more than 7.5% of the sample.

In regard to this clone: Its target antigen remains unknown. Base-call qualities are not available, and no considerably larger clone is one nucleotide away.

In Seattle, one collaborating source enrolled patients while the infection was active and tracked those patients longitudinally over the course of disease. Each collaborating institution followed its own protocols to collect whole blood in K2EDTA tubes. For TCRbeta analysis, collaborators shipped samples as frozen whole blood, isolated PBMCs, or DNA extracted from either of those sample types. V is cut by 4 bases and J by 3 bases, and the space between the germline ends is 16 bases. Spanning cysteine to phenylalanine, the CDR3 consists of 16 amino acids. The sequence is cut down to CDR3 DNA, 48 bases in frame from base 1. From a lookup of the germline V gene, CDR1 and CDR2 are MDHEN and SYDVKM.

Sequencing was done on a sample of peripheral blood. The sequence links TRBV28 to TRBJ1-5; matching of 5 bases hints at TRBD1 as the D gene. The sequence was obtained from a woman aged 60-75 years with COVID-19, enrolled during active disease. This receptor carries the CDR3 CASSSQTDFSNQPQHF. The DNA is TGTGCCAGCAGTTCGCAGACAGACTTCTCCAATCAGCCCCAGCATTTT.